Shown below are 19 T cell receptor beta chains from a single sample sequenced in a study of T-cell memory formation after mild COVID-19. TCRdb used MiXCR to reprocess the 5' RACE reads, holding one entry per CDR3 protein. Of fewer than 300,000 distinct CDR3 sequences detected, around 17% appear once; the ten largest clones hold around 23%. Input material: PBMCs or a T cell subset sorted from them (not recorded which). The receptors derive from a man aged 18 to 29 who had mild COVID-19 (a few samples of this study predate the infection). Cell type and time point are not known.

This clonotype was seen ten or more times. The genes are TRBV7-6 and TRBJ2-3, with D possibly TRBD2 on 5 matching bases. V was trimmed by 3 bases and J by 4 bases, leaving 17 bases between them. Germline V lookup: CDR1 SGHVS, CDR2 FNYEAQ. The CDR3 sequence is 16 residues long. CDR3 in amino acids: CASSLGYGVLADTQYF. For the CDR3, the DNA is TGTGCCAGCAGCTTGGGCTACGGGGTTTTGGCAGATACGCAGTATTTT.

This clonotype showed up many times. The chain carries TRBV6-5 and TRBJ2-7; no clear D gene. The germline gives CDR1 MNHEY, CDR2 SVGAGI. The CDR3 contains 17 residues. V was pared by 0 bases and J by 0 bases, with 15 bases between. The CDR3 spells CASSYSVVPKISYEQYV. The CDR3 DNA sequence: TGTGCCAGCAGTTACTCAGTAGTGCCTAAAATCTCCTACGAGCAGTACGTC.

The chain joins TRBV13 to TRBJ1-2; 7 bases align to TRBD1. Germline loops: CDR1 PRHDT, CDR2 FYEKMQ (reference sequence). CDR3 length: 15 residues. Trimming took 6 bases from V and 3 from J; bases not matched to a gene: 10. The DNA for the CDR3 is TGTGCCAGCAGATCACAGGGGAAATCTGACTATGGCTACACCTTC. It translates to CASRSQGKSDYGYTF.

There are a few counts of this clonotype. The chain couples TRBV30 to TRBJ2-1; the match to TRBD2 covers 7 bases. V was pared by 4 bases and J by 9 bases, with 12 bases of the junction left unmatched. The CDR3 runs 14 residues. Germline V gene data show CDR1 as GTSNPN and CDR2 as SVGIG (reference sequence). CDR3 region: CAWKRGSARVEQFF. The CDR3 region has the DNA TGTGCCTGGAAGCGGGGCTCCGCGCGGGTTGAGCAGTTCTTC.

J is TRBJ2-3 and V is TRBV4-1; the D is unclear. CDR1 and CDR2 (germline): MGHRA, YSYEKL. The CDR3 is made up of 16 amino acids. V was trimmed by 0 bases and J by 8 bases, leaving 18 bases between them. The CDR3, as DNA: TGCGCCAGCAGCCAAGAGCTGAACGCCCCCTGGGGTACGCAGTATTTT. Translated: CASSQELNAPWGTQYF.

The chain links TRBV11-2 to TRBJ2-3; 10 nucleotides align to TRBD2. Germline loops: CDR1 SGHAT, CDR2 FQNNGV. The CDR3 loop spans 21 amino acids. The V gene end was trimmed by 5 bases and the J gene end by 4 bases; junction bases not matched to a gene: 24. CDR3 sequence: CASSTPGRSPNLAGVPDTQYF. CDR3 DNA: TGTGCCAGCAGCACCCCGGGCCGGAGTCCAAATCTAGCGGGGGTCCCAGATACGCAGTATTTT.

V and J are TRBV7-3 and TRBJ1-1, with TRBD1 as a possible D gene (5 bases). This CDR3 has 14 amino acids. V lost 4 bases, J lost 6 bases, and 15 bases lay in between. The germline V gene has CDR1 SGHTA and CDR2 FQGTGA. Here the CDR3 reads CASSWGLLGSEAFF. DNA of the CDR3: TGTGCCAGCAGCTGGGGCCTTCTGGGATCTGAAGCTTTCTTT.

This clonotype was found a few times. V and J are TRBV20-1 and TRBJ2-1, with D tentatively TRBD1 or TRBD2 (5 bases each). Germline-derived CDR1 and CDR2 are DFQATT and SNEGSKA (reference sequence). V dropped 5 bases and J dropped 0 bases, with 14 bases sitting between them. This CDR3 is 15 amino acids long. The CDR3 spells CSADERTSSYNEQFF. CDR3 DNA sequence: TGCAGTGCTGACGAGCGGACAAGCTCCTACAATGAGCAGTTCTTC.

This CDR3 is CASSWLRRGEAFF. Written as DNA, the CDR3 is TGTGCCAGCAGTTGGTTGCGTAGGGGTGAAGCTTTCTTT. This chain joins TRBV12-3 or TRBV12-4 and TRBJ1-1, with a possible D match to TRBD1 (5 bases). The CDR3 totals 13 residues. V lost 4 bases, J lost 7 bases, and 13 bases lay in between.

This clonotype was counted only a few times. The chain combines TRBV6-5 with TRBJ1-2; a weak D match, TRBD1 (6 bases). V shed 5 bases and J shed 2 bases, with 15 bases lying between them. CDR1 is MNHEY and CDR2 is SVGAGI in the germline V gene. This CDR3 has 15 amino acids. The CDR3 spells CASSQQGMGNYGYTF. In DNA form, the CDR3 reads TGTGCCAGCAGTCAACAGGGAATGGGGAACTATGGCTACACCTTC.

The chain employs TRBV19 and TRBJ2-7, with no clear D. Germline CDR1 is LNHDA and CDR2 is SQIVND (reference sequence). This CDR3 region has 13 residues. V lost 3 bases and J 2 bases, leaving 8 bases between the germline ends. The CDR3 DNA reads as TGTGCCAGTAGTATTTCCGGCACCTACGAGCAGTACTTC. Protein: CASSISGTYEQYF. Together with reference TRBV19 and TRBJ2-7, the CDR3 gives the full variable domain: DGGITQSPKYLFRKEGQNVTLSCEQNLNHDAMYWYRQDPGQGLRLIYYSQIVNDFQKGDIAEGYSVSREKKESFPLTVTSAQKNPTAFYLCASSISGTYEQYFGPGTRLTVT.

This clonotype has more than one count but fewer than ten. The V gene is TRBV7-9, the J gene TRBJ1-2, with D perhaps TRBD1 (5 bases). The V end was cut by 5 bases, the J end by 7 bases, with 29 bases between. The V gene's germline CDR1 is SEHNR and CDR2 FQNEAQ (reference sequence). CDR3 size: 18 residues. The CDR3 loop reads CASSEQSQGSALGGGYTF. CDR3 bases: TGTGCCAGCAGCGAGCAAAGCCAGGGTTCAGCCCTTGGCGGTGGCTACACCTTC. The full variable domain, rest sourced from reference TRBV7-9 and TRBJ1-2, is DTGVSQNPRHKITKRGQNVTFRCDPISEHNRLYWYRQTLGQGPEFLTYFQNEAQLEKSRLLSDRFSAERPKGSFSTLEIQRTEQGDSAMYLCASSEQSQGSALGGGYTFGSGTRLTVV.

For the CDR3, the DNA is TGCGCCAGCAGCCTTGGAGGGCGCCCAGATACGCAGTATTTT. Its protein product is CASSLGGRPDTQYF. The chain uses TRBV4-3 and TRBJ2-3, with a tentative D call TRBD2 (6 bases). The CDR3 is 14 amino acids. Per germline, CDR1 LGHNA and CDR2 YSLEER. V was trimmed by 4 bases and J by 4 bases, leaving 12 bases between them.

This chain joins TRBV28 and TRBJ1-4; the D gene is possibly TRBD1 (6 bases). The CDR3 length is 16 residues. V was cut by 2 bases and J by 2 bases, with 12 bases left in between. CDR1 and CDR2 from the germline V gene are MDHEN and SYDVKM. CDR3 coding DNA: TGTGCCAGCAGTTTACTGGGTCAGGGGACTAATGAAAAACTGTTTTTT. It codes for CASSLLGQGTNEKLFF.

This clonotype turned up a few times. V usage is TRBV20-1 and J usage is TRBJ1-1; weak D call: TRBD1 (6 bases). Germline loops: CDR1 DFQATT, CDR2 SNEGSKA (reference sequence). The V end was cut by 1 base, the J end by 4 bases, with 13 bases between. This CDR3 region has 14 residues. CDR3 residues: CSARVGGGGTEAFF. Written as DNA, the CDR3 is TGCAGTGCTAGAGTTGGAGGGGGAGGCACTGAAGCTTTCTTT.

This clonotype was found a few times. V usage is TRBV20-1 and J usage is TRBJ1-2; 10 bases map to TRBD1. The V gene's germline CDR1 is DFQATT and CDR2 SNEGSKA (reference sequence). The CDR3 extends over 14 amino acids. The trim removed 1 base at V and 2 bases at J, leaving 1 base unmatched. In nucleotides, the CDR3 is TGCAGTGCTAGAGGGGACAGGGGAAACTATGGCTACACCTTC. Its protein product is CSARGDRGNYGYTF.

This clonotype was counted ten times or more. The chain carries TRBV28 and TRBJ2-5, with 8 positions matching TRBD2. Germline lookup yields CDR1 MDHEN and CDR2 SYDVKM. Germline trimming cut 8 bases from V and 6 bases from J; bases unmatched to any gene: 8. The CDR3 has 13 amino acids. CDR3 amino acids: CASHSGGRKTQYF. CDR3 coding DNA: TGTGCCAGCCACTCGGGGGGGCGGAAGACCCAGTACTTC.

The V and J genes are TRBV2 and TRBJ2-5; maybe TRBD2 (5 bases). CDR1 SNHLY and CDR2 FYNNEI come from the germline V gene. Trimming removed 6 bases at V and 5 bases at J, with 13 bases between. The CDR3 contains 13 residues. The CDR3 is CASSGEVMETQYF. The CDR3 bases are TGTGCCAGCAGCGGGGAAGTGATGGAGACCCAGTACTTC.

The chain links TRBV20-1 to TRBJ1-5, with D unresolved. In germline, CDR1 is DFQATT, CDR2 SNEGSKA (reference sequence). Trimming cost V 1 base and J 2 bases, with 15 bases left between them. The CDR3 length is 16 residues. The CDR3 reads CSARGMTVMGNQPQHF. In DNA, the CDR3 is TGCAGTGCTAGAGGAATGACGGTGATGGGCAATCAGCCCCAGCATTTT.